The 27 T cell receptor beta chains below come from one sample, sequenced in a study of T-cell memory formation after mild COVID-19. MiXCR was run by TCRdb on the 5' RACE reads, yielding one entry per CDR3 protein. The sample lists 200,000 to 250,000 distinct CDR3 sequences, about 16% occurring once. The sample was PBMCs or a T cell subset sorted from them (not recorded which). These receptors originate from an adult woman who had mild COVID-19 (a few samples of this study predate the infection). Cell type and time point are not known.

This clonotype was observed a few times. The junction shows a germline mismatch at one end, possibly a read error. This chain connects TRBV7-7 to TRBJ2-7; tentatively, D is TRBD1 (7 bases). The CDR3 spans 15 residues. Germline V gives CDR1 SSHAT, CDR2 FNYEAQ (reference sequence). The CDR3 protein is CASSLGGGASYEQYF. CDR3 in DNA: TGTGCTAGCAGCTTAGGAGGGGGCGCTTCCTACGAGCAGTACTTC. Combining the CDR3 with reference TRBV7-7 and TRBJ2-7 gives the whole variable domain GAGVSQSPRYKVTKRGQDVTLRCDPISSHATLYWYQQALGQGPEFLTYFNYEAQPDKSGLPSDRFSAERPEGSISTLTIQRTEQRDSAMYRCASSLGGGASYEQYFGPGTRLTVT.

This clonotype was counted only a few times. The chain recombines TRBV6-5 with TRBJ1-1; D call uncertain. Deletions cut 0 bases from V and 6 bases from J, with 14 bases between. From germline, CDR1 is MNHEY and CDR2 SVGAGI. This CDR3 spans 15 amino acids. This CDR3 reads CASSYSGGIIPEAFF. Written as DNA, the CDR3 is TGTGCCAGCAGTTACTCGGGCGGAATTATACCTGAAGCTTTCTTT.

A few counts support this clonotype. CDR3 in DNA: TGTGCCAGCAGCTTATCGGGGGGGCAGAGAAACATTCAGTACTTC. Translating gives CASSLSGGQRNIQYF. V is TRBV7-2 and J is TRBJ2-4, with TRBD2 matching 8 bases. CDR3 size: 15 residues. V lost 2 bases and J lost 6; bases outside the gene matches: 6. CDR1 is SGHTA, CDR2 FQGNSA, per germline.

This chain joins TRBV5-6 and TRBJ2-5; TRBD1 aligns across 10 bases. The V and J ends lost 4 bases and 2 bases, in that order; junction bases with no gene match: 11. From germline, CDR1 is SGHDT and CDR2 YYEEEE. The CDR3 covers 17 residues. The CDR3, as DNA: TGTGCCAGCAGCACGATATCTGGGACAGGGGCACAAGAGACCCAGTACTTC. Its translation is CASSTISGTGAQETQYF.

The chain combines TRBV5-1 with TRBJ1-3, with D perhaps matching TRBD1 (5 bases). Deletions cut 0 bases from V and 0 bases from J, with 13 bases between. CDR1 is SGHRS and CDR2 is YFSETQ in the germline V gene. CDR3 length: 17 amino acids. CDR3: CASSLDPGRNSGNTIYF. In nucleotides, the CDR3 is TGCGCCAGCAGCTTGGATCCAGGGAGGAACTCTGGAAACACCATATATTTT. The whole variable domain, filled in from reference TRBV5-1 and TRBJ1-3, reads KAGVTQTPRYLIKTRGQQVTLSCSPISGHRSVSWYQQTPGQGLQFLFEYFSETQRNKGNFPGRFSGRQFSNSRSEMNVSTLELGDSALYLCASSLDPGRNSGNTIYFGEGSWLTVV.

Only a few counts were recorded for this clonotype. The chain carries TRBV12-3 or TRBV12-4 and TRBJ2-1; 12 bases match TRBD2. V lost 6 bases to trimming and J lost 8 bases; unmatched junction nucleotides: 5. The CDR3 covers 14 residues. This CDR3 reads CASSLAGGRYEQFF. CDR3 DNA sequence: TGTGCCAGCAGCCTAGCGGGGGGGCGGTATGAGCAGTTCTTC.

This clonotype was counted a few times. The chain couples TRBV10-3 to TRBJ1-5; 8 bases map to TRBD1. Germline V CDR1 and CDR2: ENHRY, SYGVKD. The CDR3 has 14 amino acids. With 4 bases clipped from V and 6 bases from J, the junction kept 5 bases outside the gene matches. In DNA form, the CDR3 reads TGTGCCATCAGTGGGACAGGGCGAGGTCAGCCCCAGCATTTT. Translating gives CAISGTGRGQPQHF.

The chain employs TRBV7-8 and TRBJ2-7; 10 bases fit TRBD1. CDR3 size: 17 residues. Germline V lookup: CDR1 SGHVS, CDR2 FQNEAQ. With V trimmed by 5 bases and J by 7 bases, 17 bases remained unmatched. This CDR3 reads CASSLRMGTGVLREQYF. The CDR3, as DNA: TGTGCCAGCAGCCTGCGAATGGGGACAGGGGTTTTGCGTGAGCAGTACTTC. Complete variable domain (other parts from reference TRBV7-8 and TRBJ2-7): GAGVSQSPRYKVAKRGQDVALRCDPISGHVSLFWYQQALGQGPEFLTYFQNEAQLDKSGLPSDRFFAERPEGSVSTLKIQRTQQEDSAVYLCASSLRMGTGVLREQYFGPGTRLTVT.

This clonotype turned up a few times. The V call is TRBV4-3, the J call TRBJ2-6; TRBD1 is a possible D gene (5 bases). Germline loops: CDR1 LGHNA, CDR2 YSLEER. V was shortened by 0 bases and J by 0 bases, with 12 bases between the two germline ends. This CDR3 region has 18 residues. The CDR3, as DNA: TGCGCCAGCAGCCAAGATCTCAGGGTCCTCTCTGGGGCCAACGTCCTGACTTTC. This encodes CASSQDLRVLSGANVLTF.

This clonotype was counted only a few times. This chain uses TRBV12-3 or TRBV12-4 with TRBJ1-4, with D possibly matching TRBD1 (5 bases). V lost 6 bases to trimming and J lost 7 bases, with 18 bases between them. The length of the CDR3 is 15 residues. The CDR3 sequence: CASSQAGTKGEKLFF. The CDR3 region has the DNA TGTGCCAGCAGCCAAGCCGGGACGAAGGGTGAAAAACTGTTTTTT.

The chain joins TRBV7-8 to TRBJ2-1; D is possibly TRBD1 (5 bases). This CDR3 contains 13 residues. V was clipped by 2 bases and J by 9 bases, with 11 bases between them. CDR1 and CDR2 (germline): SGHVS, FQNEAQ. CDR3 DNA sequence: TGTGCCAGCAGCTTAATCAGGGCTGGTGAGCAGTTCTTC. Its translation: CASSLIRAGEQFF.

This clonotype showed up just a few times. This chain uses TRBV7-9 with TRBJ2-1; D unresolved. V was clipped by 3 bases and J by 0 bases, with 18 bases between them. The CDR3 extends over 18 amino acids. CDR1 and CDR2 from the germline V gene are SEHNR and FQNEAQ (reference sequence). The CDR3 DNA follows: TGTGCCAGCAGCTTTCCTAGGCTCATCCCTAGCTCCTACAATGAGCAGTTCTTC. This encodes CASSFPRLIPSSYNEQFF.

This clonotype was seen only a few times. This chain links TRBV5-1 with TRBJ1-1; unclear D gene. Deletions cut 3 bases from V and 8 bases from J, with 14 bases between. In germline, CDR1 is SGHRS, CDR2 YFSETQ. The CDR3 contains 13 residues. The CDR3 DNA reads as TGCGCCAGCAGCTCCGATAGATACGGCGAAGCTTTCTTT. Amino acids: CASSSDRYGEAFF.

J is TRBJ1-6 and V is TRBV5-6; D remains unclear. This CDR3 has 13 residues. V was shortened by 3 bases and J by 11 bases, with 12 bases between the two germline ends. Germline CDR1 and CDR2: SGHDT and YYEEEE. The CDR3 protein is CASSSRVEAPLHF. DNA of the CDR3: TGTGCCAGCAGCTCGAGGGTCGAGGCACCCCTCCACTTT.

The CDR3 sequence: CASSLASDYGYTF. The CDR3 bases are TGTGCCAGCAGCTTAGCGTCCGACTATGGCTACACCTTC. This chain connects TRBV7-6 to TRBJ1-2; D unresolved. The CDR3 is 13 amino acids. Germline V lookup: CDR1 SGHVS, CDR2 FNYEAQ. V was clipped by 0 bases and J by 3 bases, with 5 bases between them.

The sample holds a few counts of this clonotype. The gene calls are TRBV25-1 and TRBJ1-2; D perhaps matches TRBD1 (6 bases). CDR1 is MGHDK and CDR2 is SYGVNS in the germline V gene. The germline V and J ends were trimmed by 2 bases and 7 bases, with 17 bases remaining between them. The CDR3 has 15 residues. CDR3 coding DNA: TGTGCCAGCAGTGAAGTCGGGCAGGGGCGAGTTGGCTACACCTTC. Its translation: CASSEVGQGRVGYTF.

This clonotype was detected ten times or more. V gene TRBV11-2 combines with J gene TRBJ2-3; D is unresolved. Germline V gene data show CDR1 as SGHAT and CDR2 as FQNNGV. Trimming stripped 2 bases from V and 6 bases from J, with 6 bases between. The CDR3 has 12 residues. The CDR3 DNA sequence: TGTGCCAGCAGCTTAAGTGGGGATACGCAGTATTTT. It codes for CASSLSGDTQYF.

This clonotype turned up a few times. This sequence joins TRBV20-1 and TRBJ1-2; 10 bases fit TRBD1. CDR3 length equals 13 residues. Germline loops: CDR1 DFQATT, CDR2 SNEGSKA (reference sequence). J lost 8 bases, V lost 3 bases, and 6 bases had no gene match. The chain's CDR3 is CSASLRDRGGYTF. As DNA, the CDR3 is TGCAGTGCTAGTCTCCGGGACAGGGGAGGCTACACCTTC.

This clonotype occurred a few times. The chain carries TRBV18 and TRBJ2-1; 9 nucleotides match TRBD2. The V and J ends lost 1 base and 7 bases, in that order; junction bases with no gene match: 5. Germline-derived CDR1 and CDR2 are KGHSH and LQKENI. CDR3 length equals 15 residues. The CDR3 loop reads CASSPRGTSRNEQFF. CDR3 nucleotides: TGTGCCAGCTCACCACGCGGGACTAGCAGAAATGAGCAGTTCTTC.

This sequence joins TRBV7-8 and TRBJ2-7, with a possible D match to TRBD2 (7 bases). This CDR3 has 15 residues. Trimming left V 4 bases short and J 4 bases short, with 17 bases between. Germline lookup yields CDR1 SGHVS and CDR2 FQNEAQ. The CDR3 loop reads CASSSQLGGAYEQYF. CDR3 DNA: TGTGCCAGCAGCTCCCAACTGGGGGGGGCGTACGAGCAGTACTTC.

The J gene is TRBJ1-1, the V gene TRBV15; D is uncertain. This CDR3 contains 13 residues. The V gene lost 0 bases and the J gene lost 3 bases, with 5 bases spanning the gap. CDR1 and CDR2 (germline): LNHNV, YYDKDF (reference sequence). CDR3 coding DNA: TGTGCCACCAGCAGAGATGAGGACACTGAAGCTTTCTTT. Protein sequence: CATSRDEDTEAFF.

This chain uses TRBV6-5 with TRBJ2-2; D tentatively fits TRBD1 or TRBD2 (6 bases each). V lost 8 bases and J lost 0, with 10 bases in between. The CDR3 spans 14 residues. CDR1 is MNHEY, CDR2 SVGAGI, per germline. The CDR3 here is CASRRGTNTGELFF. The DNA for the CDR3 is TGTGCCAGCCGGAGGGGGACGAACACCGGGGAGCTGTTTTTT.

The chain couples TRBV20-1 to TRBJ2-2, with unresolved D. V lost 6 bases and J 7 bases, leaving 9 bases between the germline ends. The CDR3 contains 11 residues. Germline CDR1 is DFQATT and CDR2 is SNEGSKA (reference sequence). The CDR3 sequence is CSAPVGGELFF. In DNA, the CDR3 is TGCAGTGCACCGGTAGGCGGGGAGCTGTTTTTT.

The J gene is TRBJ2-7, the V gene TRBV9; TRBD1 might be the D (5 bases). CDR1 and CDR2 from the germline V gene are SGDLS and YYNGEE. Trimming took off 3 bases at V and 0 bases at J, with 10 bases between the two ends. The CDR3 is 14 amino acids. The CDR3 loop reads CASSATGISYEQYF. Written as DNA, the CDR3 is TGTGCCAGCAGCGCCACAGGAATCTCCTACGAGCAGTACTTC. Using reference TRBV9 and TRBJ2-7 for the parts outside the CDR3, the full variable domain is DSGVTQTPKHLITATGQRVTLRCSPRSGDLSVYWYQQSLDQGLQFLIQYYNGEERAKGNILERFSAQQFPDLHSELNLSSLELGDSALYFCASSATGISYEQYFGPGTRLTVT.

This clonotype has only a few counts. This chain links TRBV19 with TRBJ2-1; tentatively, D is TRBD1 (5 bases). The CDR3 has 17 residues. CDR1 LNHDA and CDR2 SQIVND come from the germline V gene (reference sequence). Deletions cut 5 bases from V and 9 bases from J, with 26 bases between. The CDR3 bases are TGTGCCAGTAGTCCAAGACAGAAACTCACGGGTGATGGTGAGCAGTTCTTC. It yields the protein CASSPRQKLTGDGEQFF.

This clonotype was found many times. The CDR3 nucleotides read TGTGCCAGCAGCCCCGGATCTTACTCTGGGGCCAACGTCCTGACTTTC. This codes for CASSPGSYSGANVLTF. The rearrangement uses TRBV7-9 and TRBJ2-6; D not certain. V was shortened by 5 bases and J by 0 bases, with 11 bases between the two germline ends. CDR3 length equals 16 residues. Germline CDR1 and CDR2: SEHNR and FQNEAQ (reference sequence).

The gene calls are TRBV15 and TRBJ2-1; perhaps TRBD1 as D (6 bases). Per germline, CDR1 LNHNV and CDR2 YYDKDF (reference sequence). The CDR3 has 16 residues. Trimming took 0 bases from V and 8 from J, leaving 17 bases between them. The CDR3 sequence is CATSRDFRGNSYEQFF. The DNA of the CDR3 is TGTGCCACCAGCAGAGATTTTAGGGGGAATTCTTATGAGCAGTTCTTC.